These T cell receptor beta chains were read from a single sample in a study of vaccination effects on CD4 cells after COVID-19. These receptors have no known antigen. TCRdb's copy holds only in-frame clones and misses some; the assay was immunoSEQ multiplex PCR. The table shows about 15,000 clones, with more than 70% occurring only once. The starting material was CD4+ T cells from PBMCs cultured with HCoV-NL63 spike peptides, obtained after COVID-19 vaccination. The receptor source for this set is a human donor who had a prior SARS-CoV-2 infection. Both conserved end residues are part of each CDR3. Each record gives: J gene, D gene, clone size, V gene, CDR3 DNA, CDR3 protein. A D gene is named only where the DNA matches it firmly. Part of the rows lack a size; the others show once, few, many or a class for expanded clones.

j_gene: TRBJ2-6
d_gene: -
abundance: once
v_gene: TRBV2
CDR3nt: TGTGCCAGCAGTGGAGGTGGGGCCAACGTCCTGACTTTC
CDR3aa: CASSGGGANVLTF

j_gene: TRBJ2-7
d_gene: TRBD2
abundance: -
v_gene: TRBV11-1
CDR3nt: TGTGCCAGCAGCTTAGTCGGGACTAGCCGTTCCTACGAGCAGTACTTC
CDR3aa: CASSLVGTSRSYEQYF

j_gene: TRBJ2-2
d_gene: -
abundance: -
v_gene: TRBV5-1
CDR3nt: TGCGCCAGCAGCCCAGACACGAACACCGGGGAGCTGTTTTTT
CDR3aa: CASSPDTNTGELFF

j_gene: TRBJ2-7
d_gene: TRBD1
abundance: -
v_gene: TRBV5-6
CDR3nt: TGTGCCAGCAGCGCGGACAGGTACTCCTACGAGCAGTACTTC
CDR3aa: CASSADRYSYEQYF

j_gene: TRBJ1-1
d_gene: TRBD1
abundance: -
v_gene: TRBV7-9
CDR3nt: TGTGCCAGCAGACCTAGGGAGGGGGCGAACACTGAAGCTTTCTTT
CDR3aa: CASRPREGANTEAFF

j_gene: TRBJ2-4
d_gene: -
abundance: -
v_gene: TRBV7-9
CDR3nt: TGTGCCAGCAGCATCGACAGGGCGGGGGACATTCAGTACTTC
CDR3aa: CASSIDRAGDIQYF

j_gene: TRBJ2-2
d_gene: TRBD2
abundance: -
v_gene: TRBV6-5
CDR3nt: TGTGCCAGCAGGGATACTAGCGACGGGGAGCTGTTTTTT
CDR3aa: CASRDTSDGELFF

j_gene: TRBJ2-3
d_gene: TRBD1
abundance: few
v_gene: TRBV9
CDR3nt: TGTGCCAGCAGCGTAGGAACGACAGGGGATACGCAGTATTTT
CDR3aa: CASSVGTTGDTQYF

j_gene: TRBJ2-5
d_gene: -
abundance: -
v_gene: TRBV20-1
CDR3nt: TGCAGTGCCATATACTTTGGGGCCCAGTACTTC
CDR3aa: CSAIYFGAQYF

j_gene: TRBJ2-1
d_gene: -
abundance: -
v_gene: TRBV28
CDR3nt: TGTGCCACCAACCGGGACCTTCTCAATGAGCAGTTCTTC
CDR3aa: CATNRDLLNEQFF

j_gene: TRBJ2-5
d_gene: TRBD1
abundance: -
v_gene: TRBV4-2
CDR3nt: TGTGCCAGCAGCCAGGGACAGGGGTGGGAGACCCAGTACTTC
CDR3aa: CASSQGQGWETQYF

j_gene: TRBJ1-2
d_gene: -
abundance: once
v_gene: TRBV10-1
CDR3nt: TGCGCCAGTTTCAGACTGAGATCCTATGGCTACACCTTC
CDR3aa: CASFRLRSYGYTF

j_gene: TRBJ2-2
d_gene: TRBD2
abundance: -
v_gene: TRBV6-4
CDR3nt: TGTGCCAGCAGTGACTCCGCTAGCGGCACGAACACCGGGGAGCTGTTTTTT
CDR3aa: CASSDSASGTNTGELFF

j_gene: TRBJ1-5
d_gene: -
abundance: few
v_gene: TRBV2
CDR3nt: TGTGCCAGCAGTGGGCTTGGGGTAGGTCAGCCCCAGCATTTT
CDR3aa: CASSGLGVGQPQHF

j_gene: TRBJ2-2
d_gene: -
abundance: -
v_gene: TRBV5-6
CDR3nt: TGTGCCAGCAGCTTCGCCTCGAGGAACACCGGGGAGCTGTTTTTT
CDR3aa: CASSFASRNTGELFF

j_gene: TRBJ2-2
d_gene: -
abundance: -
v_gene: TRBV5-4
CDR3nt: TGTGCCAGCAGCCCAGCGGGCACGAACACCGGGGAGCTGTTTTTT
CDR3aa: CASSPAGTNTGELFF

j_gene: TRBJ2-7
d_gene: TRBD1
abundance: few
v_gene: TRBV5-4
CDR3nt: TGTGCCAGCAGCCTCAGGGGGCCCCACGAGCAGTACTTC
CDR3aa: CASSLRGPHEQYF

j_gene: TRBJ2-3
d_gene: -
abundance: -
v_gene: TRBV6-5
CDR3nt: TGTGCCAGCAGGCCTCAGACTGGGCCGGAGACGCAGTATTTT
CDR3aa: CASRPQTGPETQYF

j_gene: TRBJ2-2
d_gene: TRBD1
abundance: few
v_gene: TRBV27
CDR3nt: TGTGCCAGCAGTTTTGGGACAGGGGGGCGGGTCGGGGAGCTGTTTTTT
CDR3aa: CASSFGTGGRVGELFF

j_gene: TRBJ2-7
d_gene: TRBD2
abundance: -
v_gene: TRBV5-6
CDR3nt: TGTGCCAGCAGCCTAGATTTAACTAGCGCCGACGAGCAGTACTTC
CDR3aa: CASSLDLTSADEQYF

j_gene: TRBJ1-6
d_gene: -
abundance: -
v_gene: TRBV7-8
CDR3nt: TGTGCCAGCAGCTTGTATAATTCACCCCTCCACTTT
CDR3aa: CASSLYNSPLHF

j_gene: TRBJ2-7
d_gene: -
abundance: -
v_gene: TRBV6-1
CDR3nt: TGTGCCAGCAGTGAAGCGTGGTTCTCCAGGCTCACCTACGAGCAGTACTTC
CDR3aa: CASSEAWFSRLTYEQYF

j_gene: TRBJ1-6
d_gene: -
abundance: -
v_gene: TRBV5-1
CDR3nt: TGCGCCAGCAGCCCGGACGGTAACACACCCCTCCACTTT
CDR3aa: CASSPDGNTPLHF

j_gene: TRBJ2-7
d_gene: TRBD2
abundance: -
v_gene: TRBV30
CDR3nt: TGTGCCTGGAGACTAGCGGGATTAGGCGAGCAGTACTTC
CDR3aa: CAWRLAGLGEQYF

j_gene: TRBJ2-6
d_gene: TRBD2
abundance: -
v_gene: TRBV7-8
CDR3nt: TGTGCCAGCAGCTTAGTCATCCTAGCGGGATACTCTGGGGCCAACGTCCTGACTTTC
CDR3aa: CASSLVILAGYSGANVLTF

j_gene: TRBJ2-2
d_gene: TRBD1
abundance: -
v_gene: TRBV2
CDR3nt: TGTGCCAGCAGTGGGGACAGGATCGTCTACACCGGGGAGCTGTTTTTT
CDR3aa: CASSGDRIVYTGELFF

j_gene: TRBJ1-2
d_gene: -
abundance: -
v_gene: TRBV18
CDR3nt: TGTGCCAGCTCCCCCCGTACGGGGGGTAACTATGGCTACACCTTC
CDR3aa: CASSPRTGGNYGYTF

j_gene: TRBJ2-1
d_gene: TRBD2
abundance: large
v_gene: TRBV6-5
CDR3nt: TGTGCCAGCAGTTACTATTCCGGGACTAATTACAATGAGCAGTTCTTC
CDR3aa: CASSYYSGTNYNEQFF

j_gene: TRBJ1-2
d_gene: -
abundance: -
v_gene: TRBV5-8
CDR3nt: TGTGCCAGCAGCTTTGTCGCCCCGGATTTTTTCTATGGCTACACCTTC
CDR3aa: CASSFVAPDFFYGYTF

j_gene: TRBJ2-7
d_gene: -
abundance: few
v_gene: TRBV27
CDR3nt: TGTGCCAGCAGTCCATACAAGCCCCGGACGAGGCCCCTCTCCTACGAGCAGTACTTC
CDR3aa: CASSPYKPRTRPLSYEQYF

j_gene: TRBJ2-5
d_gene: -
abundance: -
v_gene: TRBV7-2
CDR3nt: TGTGCCAGCAGCTTAGGTCAGACTGGGACCCAGTACTTC
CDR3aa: CASSLGQTGTQYF

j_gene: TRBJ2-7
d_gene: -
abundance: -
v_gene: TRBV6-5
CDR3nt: TGTGCCAGCAGTCCTAGCAGGTTGCGCGAGCAGTACTTC
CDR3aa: CASSPSRLREQYF

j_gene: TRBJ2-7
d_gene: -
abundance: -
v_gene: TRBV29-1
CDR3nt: TGCAGCGTTGTATCGACCGCCAGGGGAGCCGAGCAGTACTTC
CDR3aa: CSVVSTARGAEQYF

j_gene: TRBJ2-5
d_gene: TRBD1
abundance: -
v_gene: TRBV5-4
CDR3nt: TGTGCCAGCAGCCAGGACAGGGAAGAGACCCAGTACTTC
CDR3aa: CASSQDREETQYF

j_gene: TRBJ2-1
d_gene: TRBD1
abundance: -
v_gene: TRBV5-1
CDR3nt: TGCGCCAGCAGCTGGGGGTCGACAGGGGCATGGGCTGAGCAGTTCTTC
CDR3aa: CASSWGSTGAWAEQFF

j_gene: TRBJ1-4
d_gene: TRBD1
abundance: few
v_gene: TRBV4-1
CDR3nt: TGCGCCAGCAGCCGACGACAGGGCGATGGTAATGAAAAACTGTTTTTT
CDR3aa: CASSRRQGDGNEKLFF

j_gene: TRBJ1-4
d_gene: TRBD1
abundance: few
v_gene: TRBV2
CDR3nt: TGTGCCAGCAGTAAAGGAGGGACAGTTAATGAAAAACTGTTTTTT
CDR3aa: CASSKGGTVNEKLFF

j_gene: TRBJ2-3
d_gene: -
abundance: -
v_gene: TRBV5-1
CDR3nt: TGCGCCAGCAGCTTGGACCCTCGGGTAGATACGCAGTATTTT
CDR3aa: CASSLDPRVDTQYF

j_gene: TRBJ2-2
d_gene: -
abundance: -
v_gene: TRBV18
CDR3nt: TGTGCCAGCTCACCACCGATTAGCAGCGGCGGGGAGCTGTTTTTT
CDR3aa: CASSPPISSGGELFF

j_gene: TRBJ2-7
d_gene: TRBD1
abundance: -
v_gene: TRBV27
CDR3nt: TGTGCCAGGGCGGGACAGGGGCTCAACGAGCAGTACTTC
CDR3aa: CARAGQGLNEQYF

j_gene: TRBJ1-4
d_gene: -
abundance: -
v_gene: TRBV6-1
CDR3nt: TGTGCCAGCAGAGTTTCCAACTCGGGTGAAAAACTGTTTTTT
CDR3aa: CASRVSNSGEKLFF

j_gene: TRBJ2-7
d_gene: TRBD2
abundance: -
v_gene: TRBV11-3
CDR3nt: TGTGCCAGCAGCTTAGGGTTGGCTAGCGGCTCCTACGAGCAGTACTTC
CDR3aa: CASSLGLASGSYEQYF

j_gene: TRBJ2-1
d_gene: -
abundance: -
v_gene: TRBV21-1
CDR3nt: TGTGCCAGCAGCGCGAGCGGGAGGGCCTACAATGAGCAGTTCTTC
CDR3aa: CASSASGRAYNEQFF

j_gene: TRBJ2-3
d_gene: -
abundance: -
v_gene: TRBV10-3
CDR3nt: TGTGCCATCAGTGAGTCCGGGCGAGGGCCAGATACGCAGTATTTT
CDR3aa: CAISESGRGPDTQYF

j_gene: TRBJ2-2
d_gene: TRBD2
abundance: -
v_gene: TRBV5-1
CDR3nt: TGCGCCAGCAGCATCAGGACTAGCGGGGACACCGGGGAGCTGTTTTTT
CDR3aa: CASSIRTSGDTGELFF

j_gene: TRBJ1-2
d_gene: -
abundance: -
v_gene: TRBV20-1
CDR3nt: TGCAGTGCTAGTATGGGCACGGCGAGGTATGGCTACACCTTC
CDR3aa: CSASMGTARYGYTF

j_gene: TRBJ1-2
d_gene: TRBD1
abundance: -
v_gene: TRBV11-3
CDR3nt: TGTGCCAGCAGCCCTCGACAGGGGGCGGCTGGCTACACCTTC
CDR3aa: CASSPRQGAAGYTF

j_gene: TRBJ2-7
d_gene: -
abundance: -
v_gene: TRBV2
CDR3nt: TGTGCCAGCAGTGAAGGCGGAATCACCTACGAGCAGTACTTC
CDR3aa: CASSEGGITYEQYF